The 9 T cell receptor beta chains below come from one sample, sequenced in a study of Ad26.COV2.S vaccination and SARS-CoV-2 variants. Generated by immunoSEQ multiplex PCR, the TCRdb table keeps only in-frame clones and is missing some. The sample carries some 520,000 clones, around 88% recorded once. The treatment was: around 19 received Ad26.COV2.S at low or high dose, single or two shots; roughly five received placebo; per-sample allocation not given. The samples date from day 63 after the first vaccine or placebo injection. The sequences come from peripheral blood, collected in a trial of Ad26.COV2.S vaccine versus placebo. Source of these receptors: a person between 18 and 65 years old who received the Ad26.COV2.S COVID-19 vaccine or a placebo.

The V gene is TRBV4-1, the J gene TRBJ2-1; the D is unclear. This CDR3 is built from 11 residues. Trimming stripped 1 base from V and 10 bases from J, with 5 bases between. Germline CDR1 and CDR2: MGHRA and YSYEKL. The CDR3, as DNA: TGCGCCAGCAGCCAAGGTGTAGAGCAGTTCTTC. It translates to CASSQGVEQFF.

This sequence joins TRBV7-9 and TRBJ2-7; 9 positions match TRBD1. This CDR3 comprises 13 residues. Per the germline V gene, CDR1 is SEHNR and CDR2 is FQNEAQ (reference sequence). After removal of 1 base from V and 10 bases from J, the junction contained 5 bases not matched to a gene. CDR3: CASSLGTGVFQYF. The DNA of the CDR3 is TGTGCCAGCAGCTTAGGGACAGGGGTCTTTCAGTACTTC.

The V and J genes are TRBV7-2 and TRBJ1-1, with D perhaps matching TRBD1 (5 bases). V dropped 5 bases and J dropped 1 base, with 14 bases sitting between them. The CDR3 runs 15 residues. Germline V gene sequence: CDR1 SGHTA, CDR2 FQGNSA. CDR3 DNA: TGTGCCAGCAGCCCGTACGGGGGGTGGAACACTGAAGCTTTCTTT. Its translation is CASSPYGGWNTEAFF.

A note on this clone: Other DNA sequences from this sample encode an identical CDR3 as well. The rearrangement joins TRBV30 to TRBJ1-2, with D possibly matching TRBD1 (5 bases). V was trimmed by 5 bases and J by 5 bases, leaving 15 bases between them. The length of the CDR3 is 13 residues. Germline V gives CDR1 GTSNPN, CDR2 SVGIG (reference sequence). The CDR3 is CAWGRDRPYGYTF. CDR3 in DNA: TGTGCCTGGGGGAGGGACCGACCTTATGGCTACACCTTC.

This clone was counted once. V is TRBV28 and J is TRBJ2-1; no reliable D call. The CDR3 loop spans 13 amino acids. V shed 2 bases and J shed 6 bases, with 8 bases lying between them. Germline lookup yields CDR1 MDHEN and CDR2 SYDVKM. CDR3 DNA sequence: TGTGCCAGCAGTTTAATAGTCCCCAATGAGCAGTTCTTC. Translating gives CASSLIVPNEQFF.

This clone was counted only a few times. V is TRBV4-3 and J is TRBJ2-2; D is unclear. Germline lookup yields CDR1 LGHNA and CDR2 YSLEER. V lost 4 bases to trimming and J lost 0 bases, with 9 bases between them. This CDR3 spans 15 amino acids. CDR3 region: CASSLNLANTGELFF. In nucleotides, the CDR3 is TGCGCCAGCAGCCTAAACCTAGCGAACACCGGGGAGCTGTTTTTT.

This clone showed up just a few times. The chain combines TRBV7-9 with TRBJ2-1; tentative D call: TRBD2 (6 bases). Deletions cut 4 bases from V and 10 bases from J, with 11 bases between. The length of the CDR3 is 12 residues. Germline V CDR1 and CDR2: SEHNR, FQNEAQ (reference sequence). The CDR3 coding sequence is TGTGCCAGCAGCTCCAGCGGGCAGGAGCAGTTCTTC. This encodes CASSSSGQEQFF.

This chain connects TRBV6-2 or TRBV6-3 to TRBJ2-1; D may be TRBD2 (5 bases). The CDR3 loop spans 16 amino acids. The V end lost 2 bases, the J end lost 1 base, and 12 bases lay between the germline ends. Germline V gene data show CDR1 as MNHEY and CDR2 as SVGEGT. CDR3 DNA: TGTGCCAGCAGTTACCTGGGCGGGTCGTCCTACAATGAGCAGTTCTTC. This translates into CASSYLGGSSYNEQFF.

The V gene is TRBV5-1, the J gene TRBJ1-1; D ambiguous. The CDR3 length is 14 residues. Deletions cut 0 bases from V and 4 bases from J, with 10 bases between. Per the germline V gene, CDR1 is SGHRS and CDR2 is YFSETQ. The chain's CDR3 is CASSLAGPTTEAFF. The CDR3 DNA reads TGCGCCAGCAGCTTGGCCGGGCCGACCACTGAAGCTTTCTTT.